This entry is about one T cell receptor beta chain. Its cognate antigen is unknown. Sequenced by immunoSEQ multiplex PCR; TCRdb stores in-frame clones only, minus some. This repertoire shows about 2,500,000 clones, approximately 94% found once; its top ten account for more than 0.12%. This specimen belongs to a study of shared clonotypes between healthy human individuals. This CDR3 is 15 amino acids long. V lost 2 bases, J lost 2 bases, and 12 bases lay in between. Germline V gene sequence: CDR1 MNHEY, CDR2 SVGAGI. Study-level findings and limits: Inspection by rarefaction showed sorted-subset sequencing to be incomplete despite large depth.

This clonotype was sampled from a man aged 18 to 29 in good health. The chain has TRBV6-5 and TRBJ2-5; D is unclear. Input material: naive CD4+ T cells sorted from blood. As for subset: CD45RA+ positively selected. CDR3 DNA sequence: TGTGCCAGCAGTTACCTTCCGGAAAGACAAGAGACCCAGTACTTC. Protein product: CASSYLPERQETQYF.